This T cell receptor (beta chain) came from a study of chemoradiotherapy in HPV16-positive cancers. Study observations and caveats: Non-HPV-specific T cells did not expand in tumors during treatment, whereas candidate HPV-specific clones and E7-related motifs did. The functional HPV-specific definition rests on just a couple of HPV16-positive patients.

CDR1 SGDLS and CDR2 YYNGEE come from the germline V gene. CDR3 length: 13 amino acids. The trim removed 0 bases at V and 7 bases at J, leaving 2 bases unmatched. Generated by immunoSEQ multiplex PCR, the TCRdb table keeps only in-frame clones and is missing some. Of some 24,000 clones in the sample, 94% are singletons; the top ten hold around 2.6%. Remarks on this clone: No antigen is known for it.

This specimen was taken from a patient who underwent chemoradiotherapy. The clonotype originates from a human donor with HPV-associated anogenital cancer. This sequence joins TRBV9 and TRBJ1-2; 8 nucleotides line up with TRBD1. The CDR3 reads CASSVVQGGGYTF. The CDR3 coding sequence is TGTGCCAGCAGCGTAGTACAGGGGGGTGGCTACACCTTC. Together with reference TRBV9 and TRBJ1-2, the CDR3 gives the full variable domain: DSGVTQTPKHLITATGQRVTLRCSPRSGDLSVYWYQQSLDQGLQFLIQYYNGEERAKGNILERFSAQQFPDLHSELNLSSLELGDSALYFCASSVVQGGGYTFGSGTRLTVV.